This T cell receptor (beta chain) was documented in a study of cytomegalovirus exposure and HLA in healthy donors. Vbeta (60) and Jbeta (13) primers were used in the PCR. Authors' processing steps: In a later analysis, the count reached tens of millions of unique TCR beta chains, with about 11 million shared. Method: immunoSEQ multiplex PCR; TCRdb's copy keeps in-frame clones and lacks some. The D gene and trimming were derived from the DNA, and the V and J assignments and clone size from that table. The data show some 130,000 clones, approximately 80% seen once. With 3 bases removed from V and 1 base from J, the gap between germline ends came to 15 bases. Germline CDR1 reads LGHNA; CDR2 reads YSLEER. The CDR3 extends over 17 amino acids. Findings and caveats of the study: Reportedly, cytomegalovirus status was diagnosed with high sensitivity and specificity. Overall, approximately 150 TCR beta chains were annotated as cytomegalovirus-associated.

About this clone: What it binds is unknown.

Sequencing used PBMCs. The clonotype comes from a male donor in good health and CMV-seropositive. V is TRBV4-3 and J is TRBJ1-4; perhaps TRBD1 as D (5 bases). The chain's CDR3 is CASSQDRNGGTNEKLFF. The DNA for the CDR3 is TGCGCCAGCAGCCAGGACCGCAACGGGGGAACTAATGAAAAACTGTTTTTT.